The entry that follows covers one T cell receptor (beta chain) sequence. The specificity of this receptor is unknown. Base quality data are lacking; no much larger clone is found one base away. The sequencer listed for this sample is Illumina HiSeq 1500. The public reads were reanalyzed by TCRdb: fastp trimming at Q25, MiXCR alignment, in-frame beta chains only. One record per CDR3 amino acid sequence lists the most common genes and DNA. This sample holds some 920,000 distinct CDR3 sequences; roughly 30% were observed only once. Clones ranked in the top ten supply around an eighth of the sample. The data derive from a study of T cell repertoires in cytomegalovirus infection (dated by TCRdb to about 2019). About the full investigation: Peptide stimulations targeted recently identified HLA-C-restricted CMV epitopes, whose presentation resists viral immunomodulation, together with well-studied HLA-B-restricted epitopes. The HLA type of each donor mattered for the analysis, because public TCR beta signatures pointed to carriage of CMV infection along with the matching HLA type.

What the treatment or condition label conveys for this sample: in vitro stimulation with specific CMV peptide epitopes to enrich CMV-specific T cells. The paper as a whole reports these results and caveats: In the ex vivo response, HLA-C-restricted CMV-specific TCR beta clonotypes were dominant, and in two of eight donors the single most frequent clonotype came from this HLA-C-restricted group. Cumulative frequency of public TCR beta family members discriminated carriers of CMV infection plus the relevant HLA type in this cohort and an independent 352-donor cohort.

The CDR3, cysteine through phenylalanine, is 15 amino acids long. The retained sequence is limited to the CDR3, 45 bases, with the frame set at the first base. CDR1 and CDR2 were assigned from the germline V gene (reference sequence) as MNHEY and SMNVEV. V is clipped by 0 bases and J by 5 bases, and the sequence between their germline boundaries is 13 bases long. This TCR came from a human donor in good health (CMV status not recorded). Some clones in this sample may be carry-over from other donors' samples. The sequencing here drew on cultured CD8+ T cells from PBMCs, taken from culture after CMV antigen stimulation. The V gene is TRBV27 and the J gene is TRBJ1-1; matching of 5 bases hints at TRBD1 as the D gene. The nucleotides are TGTGCCAGCAGTTTATCAGCAGGGATGAGGACTGAAGCTTTCTTT. It translates to CASSLSAGMRTEAFF.